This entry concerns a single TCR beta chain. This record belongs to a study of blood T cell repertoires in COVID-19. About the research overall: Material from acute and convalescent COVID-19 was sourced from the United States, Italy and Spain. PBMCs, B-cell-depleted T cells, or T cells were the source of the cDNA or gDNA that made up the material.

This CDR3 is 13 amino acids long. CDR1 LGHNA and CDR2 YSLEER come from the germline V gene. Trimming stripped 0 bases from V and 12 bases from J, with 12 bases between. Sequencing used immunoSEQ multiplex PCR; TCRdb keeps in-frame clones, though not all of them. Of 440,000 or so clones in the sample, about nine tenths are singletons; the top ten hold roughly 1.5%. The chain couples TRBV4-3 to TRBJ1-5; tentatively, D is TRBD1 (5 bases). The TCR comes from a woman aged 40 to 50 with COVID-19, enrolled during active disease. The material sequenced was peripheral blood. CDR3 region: CASSQDLEGRQHF. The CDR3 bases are TGCGCCAGCAGCCAAGATCTGGAGGGGCGCCAGCATTTT.